The present entry profiles one T cell receptor (beta chain) with its context. Its antigen is not known. Peripheral blood CD8+ and CD4+ T cells were profiled by TCR beta sequencing. While CD8+ and CD4+ T cells were isolated negatively, TEMRA cells were enriched by FACS. The data were taken from a study of CD8 T cells in Susac syndrome. Study-level findings and limits: The TCR sequencing and HLA analysis in the study involved a relatively small number of individuals, as the study acknowledged.

Trimming pared 5 bases from V and 0 bases from J, leaving 4 bases between. This CDR3 region has 11 residues. The germline V gene encodes CDR1 SQVTM and CDR2 ANQGSEA. RNA amounts of roughly 0.5 to 1 ug underwent reverse transcription with random hexamers. Amplification of TCR beta CDR3 across 54 Vbeta and 13 Jbeta was performed with immunoSEQ multiplex PCR. TCRdb fed the immunoSEQ multiplex PCR reads into MiXCR, producing one record per CDR3 protein. In the table there are more than 70,000 distinct CDR3 sequences, roughly 93% of which are singletons. Sequences were obtained from CD8+ T cells from PBMCs. The gene calls are TRBV29-1 and TRBJ1-1; D call uncertain. This clonotype originated in a human donor in good health. The CDR3 DNA reads TGCAGCGTTATAGTGAACACTGAAGCTTTCTTT. It yields the protein CSVIVNTEAFF.